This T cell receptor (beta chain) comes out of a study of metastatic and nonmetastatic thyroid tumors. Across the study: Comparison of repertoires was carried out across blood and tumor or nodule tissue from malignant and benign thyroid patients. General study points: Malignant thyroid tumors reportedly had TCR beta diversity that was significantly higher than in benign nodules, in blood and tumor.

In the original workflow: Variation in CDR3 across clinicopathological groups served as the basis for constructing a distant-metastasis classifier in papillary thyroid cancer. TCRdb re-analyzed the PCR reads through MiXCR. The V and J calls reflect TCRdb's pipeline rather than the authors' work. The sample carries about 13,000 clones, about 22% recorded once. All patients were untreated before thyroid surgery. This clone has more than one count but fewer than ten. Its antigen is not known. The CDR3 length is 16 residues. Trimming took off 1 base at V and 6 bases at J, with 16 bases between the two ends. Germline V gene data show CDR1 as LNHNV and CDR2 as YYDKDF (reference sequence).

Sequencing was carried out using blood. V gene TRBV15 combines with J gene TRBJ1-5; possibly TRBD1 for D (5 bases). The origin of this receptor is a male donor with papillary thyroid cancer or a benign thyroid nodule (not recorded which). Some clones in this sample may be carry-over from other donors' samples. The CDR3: CATSRARGGGVQPQHF. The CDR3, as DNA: TGTGCCACCAGCAGAGCACGGGGGGGGGGTGTTCAGCCCCAGCATTTT. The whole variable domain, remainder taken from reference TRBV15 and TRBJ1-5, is DAMVIQNPRYQVTQFGKPVTLSCSQTLNHNVMYWYQQKSSQAPKLLFHYYDKDFNNEADTPDNFQSRRPNTSFCFLDIRSPGLGDTAMYLCATSRARGGGVQPQHFGDGTRLSIL.